This TCR beta chain was obtained from a study of T-cell reconstitution after alpha-beta-depleted transplantation in children. Study results and limitations: The origin of high day-60 TCRbeta diversity in some patients lay in surviving recipient T cells and thymic progenitors. Expanded clones from the graft, numbering several hundred, reportedly supplied alpha-beta T cells about two months after transplant. Newly produced T cells mostly accounted for T-cell counts and diversity one year post-transplant.

Unique molecular identifiers were built into the TCRbeta library. TCRdb analysed the PCR reads with MiXCR anew, one entry per CDR3 protein. The table records roughly 300,000 distinct CDR3 sequences, 11% of them present only once. This CDR3 comprises 15 residues. Germline V gene sequence: CDR1 LGHNA, CDR2 YSLEER. V dropped 2 bases and J dropped 5 bases, with 10 bases sitting between them. This clonotype was detected ten times or more. What it binds is unknown. The source material was peripheral blood, sampled 180 days after TCRalphabeta/CD19-depleted stem cell transplant. This chain uses TRBV4-3 with TRBJ1-6, with a tentative D call TRBD1 (5 bases). The source of this sequence is a male patient under 10 years old who had a stem cell transplant for chronic granulomatous disease, so the T cells may come from the graft donor. The CDR3 bases are TGCGCCAGCAGCCAATTCGCAGGGCATAATTCACCCCTCCACTTT. Translated: CASSQFAGHNSPLHF.